The source of this T cell receptor beta chain is a study of blood T cell repertoires in COVID-19. Study context: COVID-19 samples, acute and convalescent, were from the United States, Italy and Spain. PBMCs, B-cell-depleted T cells, or T cells provided the cDNA or gDNA that made up the material.

V gave up 7 bases and J gave up 1 base; unmatched junction bases: 4. The V gene's germline CDR1 is LNHDA and CDR2 SQIVND (reference sequence). This CDR3 is built from 15 residues. Method: immunoSEQ multiplex PCR; TCRdb's copy keeps in-frame clones and lacks some. The data contain 230,000 or so clones, 75% to 85% of them singletons. The receptor was isolated from a woman in her 40s who had recovered from COVID-19. The sample taken for sequencing was peripheral blood. The chain has TRBV19 and TRBJ1-6; TRBD1 matches 7 bases. The CDR3 DNA sequence: TGTGCCAGTACCGCAGGGGGGTCCTATAATTCACCCCTCCACTTT. It translates to CASTAGGSYNSPLHF.